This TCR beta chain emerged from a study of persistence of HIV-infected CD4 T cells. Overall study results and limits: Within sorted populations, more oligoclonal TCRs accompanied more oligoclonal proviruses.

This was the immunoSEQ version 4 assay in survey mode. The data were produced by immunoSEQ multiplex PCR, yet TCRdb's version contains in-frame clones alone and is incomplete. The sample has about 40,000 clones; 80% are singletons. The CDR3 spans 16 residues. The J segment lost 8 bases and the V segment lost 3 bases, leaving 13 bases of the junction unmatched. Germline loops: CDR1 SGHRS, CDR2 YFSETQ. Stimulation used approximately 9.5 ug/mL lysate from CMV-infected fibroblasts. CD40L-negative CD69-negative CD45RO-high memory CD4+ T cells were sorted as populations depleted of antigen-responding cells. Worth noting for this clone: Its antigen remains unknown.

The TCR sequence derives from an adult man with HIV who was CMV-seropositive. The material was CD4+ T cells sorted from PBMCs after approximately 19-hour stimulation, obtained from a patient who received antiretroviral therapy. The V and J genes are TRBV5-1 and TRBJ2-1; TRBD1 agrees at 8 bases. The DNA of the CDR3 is TGCGCCAGCAGCTCTGCCTGGACAGGGTCGAACGATGAGCAGTTCTTC. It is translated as CASSSAWTGSNDEQFF. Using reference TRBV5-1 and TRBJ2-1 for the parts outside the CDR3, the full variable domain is KAGVTQTPRYLIKTRGQQVTLSCSPISGHRSVSWYQQTPGQGLQFLFEYFSETQRNKGNFPGRFSGRQFSNSRSEMNVSTLELGDSALYLCASSSAWTGSNDEQFFGPGTRLTVL.